This T cell receptor (beta chain) is from a study of blood T cell repertoires in COVID-19 (dated by TCRdb to the early 2020s). Broadly, across the study: The collaborator samples originated in the United States, Italy and Spain and spanned the acute and convalescent phases of COVID-19. The sample metadata nearly always contained a de-identified subject ID, COVID-19 status, age in years and sex. Deeply sampled blood TCRbeta repertoires from subjects exposed to, actively infected with, or recovered from COVID-19 were included in the dataset. The repertoires were released in a freely available public database meant as a resource for research on the immune response to SARS-CoV-2. The prospective study material was composed of cDNA or gDNA derived from T cells, B-cell-depleted T cells, or PBMCs. HLA class I and class II types, where available, came from metadata supplied by the sample provider rather than from assay-based typing. The samples were drawn from the first 160 participants of the ongoing ImmuneRACE study and from 1,254 subjects provided by 6 global collaborators.

In the case of this clone: It lacks a known antigen. Base qualities are not at hand, and no much larger clone is one base apart.

The research as a whole found: The amount of clinical and demographic metadata varied by source and participant and was provided uncurated.

CDR1 and CDR2 are drawn from the germline V gene: MNHEY, SVGEGT. Trimming leaves V shorter by 6 bases and J shorter by 0 bases, with the junction holding 4 bases beyond the gene matches. The CDR3 covers 14 residues, taking in both the cysteine and the phenylalanine. Only the CDR3 region is kept as DNA, spanning 42 bases read in frame from base 1. Each collaborating institution followed its own protocols to collect whole blood in K2EDTA tubes. Collaborator samples were shipped for TCRbeta analysis as frozen whole blood, isolated PBMCs, or DNA extracted from either sample type. TCRbeta CDR3 regions were amplified from genomic DNA by means of the immunoSEQ Assay, a bias-controlled multiplex PCR. Concerning the study's data processing: Within the assay, amplification of reference gene primers was used to estimate how many nucleated cells each sample contained. To quantify the absolute abundance of each unique TCRbeta CDR3 rearrangement, sequence reads were collapsed and filtered. Productive Simpson clonality was computed per sample as the square root of Simpson's diversity index over productive rearrangements. The immuneACCESS repertoire file appears here via TCRdb, limited to in-frame rearrangements. These files lack a portion of the clones; in checked studies, under half of the deficit traces to unresolved V genes, and the cause of the others is not known. The V and J calls and the clone size are those of that table, but D and trimming were determined from the DNA. This sample gives 200,000 to 250,000 clones in total; about 78% of them show up just once. The ten largest account for around 5.8% of the sample.

The sequence came from a woman aged 70-85 years with acute or convalescent COVID-19. The sequencing sample was made of peripheral blood. Recombination linked TRBV6-2 or TRBV6-3 to TRBJ2-5; a stretch of 7 junction bases matches TRBD1. The encoded CDR3 is CASSLQGYQETQYF. The bases are TGTGCCAGCAGCCTACAGGGGTACCAAGAGACCCAGTACTTC.